This TCR beta chain is from a study of T cell responses to AZD1222 COVID-19 vaccine. Study-wide results and caveats: Elevations in Spike-specific TCR breadth and depth followed administration of two AZD1222 doses. Among the donors, most were white British and more were female, and clonal diversity was possibly underestimated.

A word on this clone: Antigen: not known.

Germline V gene sequence: CDR1 MNHEY, CDR2 SMNVEV (reference sequence). Trimming removed 1 base from V and 9 bases from J; junction bases left unmatched: 7. This CDR3 is 16 amino acids long. The table came from immunoSEQ multiplex PCR; TCRdb's copy has only in-frame clones and leaves some out. The sample consists of 120,000 to 150,000 clones, roughly 88% of them appearing once. The sample in question was peripheral blood, obtained 28 days after the second dose of the MenACWY control vaccine. The TCR was taken from an adult who received the MenACWY meningococcal vaccine as a control. This sequence joins TRBV27 and TRBJ1-6, with 9 bases that match TRBD1. CDR3 in DNA: TGTGCCAGCAGTTTATTTTCGGGACAGGGCTTTTCACCCCTCCACTTT. Protein: CASSLFSGQGFSPLHF.